This T cell receptor (beta chain) comes out of a study of beta chain features in type 1 diabetes. cDNA synthesis used the whole RNA isolate, giving expressed TCRB sequences. Profiling relied on immunoSEQ multiplex PCR, and the TCRdb table lists in-frame clones only, not all of them. This sample has hundreds of thousands of clones, with over 12% found just once. Regarding this clone: Its cognate antigen is unknown.

Whole-study findings and limits: TCRB CDR3s were moderately but significantly shorter in Type 1 diabetes patients in all four CD4+ subsets.

V trimming: 1 base; J trimming: 7 bases; junction bases outside the gene matches: 9. Germline CDR1 SEHNR, CDR2 FQNEAQ (reference sequence). This CDR3 region has 16 residues. This sequence originates from a man aged 18 to 30 with type 1 diabetes. Sample: naive CD4+ T cells from blood. V and J are TRBV7-9 and TRBJ2-1, with 8 bases fitting TRBD1. The CDR3 region is CASSLGEWTGLNEQFF. The CDR3 DNA follows: TGTGCCAGCAGCTTAGGGGAATGGACAGGGCTGAATGAGCAGTTCTTC. The full variable domain, in which reference TRBV7-9 and TRBJ2-1 provide the parts outside the CDR3, is DTGVSQNPRHKITKRGQNVTFRCDPISEHNRLYWYRQTLGQGPEFLTYFQNEAQLEKSRLLSDRFSAERPKGSFSTLEIQRTEQGDSAMYLCASSLGEWTGLNEQFFGPGTRLTVL.